One sample yielded the 22 T cell receptor beta chains listed below, sequenced in a study of T-cell reconstitution after alpha-beta-depleted transplantation in children. Preparing the TCRbeta library involved the use of unique molecular identifiers. TCRdb reprocessed the PCR reads with MiXCR, giving one entry per CDR3 protein. In the table there are 550,000 to 600,000 distinct CDR3 sequences, 20% to 25% of which are singletons. Sequences were derived from PBMCs, mostly from graft donor cells, sampled 360 days after TCRalphabeta/CD19-depleted stem cell transplant. These receptor sequences come from a boy younger than two who had a stem cell transplant for acute myeloid leukemia, so the T cells may come from the graft donor.

This clonotype occurred many times. The chain links TRBV2 to TRBJ2-2; TRBD2 agrees at 10 bases. Germline lookup yields CDR1 SNHLY and CDR2 FYNNEI. CDR3 size: 14 residues. Unmatched junction bases numbered 4, after V lost 6 bases and J lost 6 bases. CDR3 in amino acids: CASRIGLAAGELFF. Written as DNA, the CDR3 is TGTGCCAGCAGAATAGGACTAGCGGCCGGGGAGCTGTTTTTT.

This clonotype was found many times. The J gene is TRBJ1-1, the V gene TRBV7-9; D not certain. The ends were cut back, 5 bases at V and 4 bases at J, with 11 bases in the middle. Per the germline V gene, CDR1 is SEHNR and CDR2 is FQNEAQ (reference sequence). The CDR3 totals 13 residues. The CDR3 reads CASSPRWGTEAFF. The DNA for the CDR3 is TGTGCCAGCAGCCCCCGGTGGGGCACTGAAGCTTTCTTT. The full variable domain, its missing parts supplied by reference TRBV7-9 and TRBJ1-1, is DTGVSQNPRHKITKRGQNVTFRCDPISEHNRLYWYRQTLGQGPEFLTYFQNEAQLEKSRLLSDRFSAERPKGSFSTLEIQRTEQGDSAMYLCASSPRWGTEAFFGQGTRLTVV.

This clonotype was recorded many times. The chain is built from TRBV6-5 and TRBJ1-2; 7 bases fit TRBD1. Germline V gives CDR1 MNHEY, CDR2 SVGAGI. The V gene end was trimmed by 5 bases and the J gene end by 8 bases; junction bases not matched to a gene: 8. This CDR3 is 13 amino acids long. CDR3 loop: CASSPTGSRGYTF. The CDR3 DNA follows: TGTGCCAGCAGTCCGACAGGGAGCCGGGGCTACACCTTC.

The chain combines TRBV29-1 with TRBJ2-1; 13 nucleotides match TRBD2. V was clipped by 1 base and J by 1 base; unmatched bases: 10. The length of the CDR3 is 19 residues. Germline-derived CDR1 and CDR2 are SQVTM and ANQGSEA. DNA for the CDR3: TGCAGCGTTGAAGGATGCACTAGCGGGGGGGCGGGGTCCTACAATGAGCAGTTCTTC. It yields the protein CSVEGCTSGGAGSYNEQFF.

A few counts support this clonotype. The gene calls are TRBV6-2 or TRBV6-3 and TRBJ2-5; 13 bases agree with TRBD2. V was clipped by 0 bases and J by 1 base; unmatched bases: 20. This CDR3 is 23 amino acids long. Germline-derived CDR1 and CDR2 are MNHEY and SVGEGT. CDR3 bases: TGTGCCAGCAGTTACTCGAGTACCCTGAGGACTAGCGGGGGCCTCACCCTCCAAGAGACCCAGTACTTC. It yields the protein CASSYSSTLRTSGGLTLQETQYF.

The chain uses TRBV6-5 and TRBJ2-3; 7 bases match TRBD2. The CDR3 extends over 18 amino acids. V lost 3 bases and J lost 3; bases outside the gene matches: 15. Per the germline V gene, CDR1 is MNHEY and CDR2 is SVGAGI. The CDR3 DNA reads as TGTGCCAGCAGTTATCGGCCCAGAAAGCGGGGTCGGACAGATACGCAGTATTTT. Translating gives CASSYRPRKRGRTDTQYF.

This clonotype was found many times. Here the CDR3 reads CSARDGAGGTDTQYF. The CDR3 DNA is TGCAGTGCTAGAGATGGAGCGGGGGGCACAGATACGCAGTATTTT. The J gene is TRBJ2-3, the V gene TRBV20-1, with 8 nucleotides matching TRBD2. This CDR3 region has 15 residues. The germline V gene encodes CDR1 DFQATT and CDR2 SNEGSKA (reference sequence). The J segment lost 1 base and the V segment lost 0 bases, leaving 3 bases of the junction unmatched.

The V call is TRBV5-6, the J call TRBJ2-5; 8 positions match TRBD2. J was trimmed by 3 bases and V by 5 bases; bases with no gene match: 15. CDR1 SGHDT and CDR2 YYEEEE come from the germline V gene. The CDR3 length is 17 residues. CDR3 bases: TGTGCCAGCAGTAGGTGGGGTCAGCGGGGGCCCGAAGAGACCCAGTACTTC. Its translation: CASSRWGQRGPEETQYF.

V usage is TRBV20-1 and J usage is TRBJ1-1; D gene unclear. This CDR3 spans 15 amino acids. V was clipped by 2 bases and J by 1 base, with 14 bases between them. The V gene's germline CDR1 is DFQATT and CDR2 SNEGSKA (reference sequence). CDR3 region: CSARSGLTANTEAFF. The CDR3 coding sequence is TGCAGTGCTAGATCGGGGTTAACAGCGAACACTGAAGCTTTCTTT.

CDR3 residues: CASSLGVPNEQFF. In nucleotides, the CDR3 is TGTGCCAGCAGTTTGGGAGTTCCCAATGAGCAGTTCTTC. This chain connects TRBV12-3 or TRBV12-4 to TRBJ2-1; D is perhaps TRBD2 (5 bases). The CDR3 runs 13 residues. The V end lost 3 bases, the J end lost 6 bases, and 9 bases lay between the germline ends.

The J gene is TRBJ2-1, the V gene TRBV28; 9 nucleotides align to TRBD2. After removal of 8 bases from V and 7 bases from J, the junction contained 6 bases not matched to a gene. The germline CDR1 and CDR2 sequences are MDHEN and SYDVKM. The CDR3 is 13 amino acids. The CDR3 loop is CASGPSGDNEQFF. Written as DNA, the CDR3 is TGTGCCAGCGGGCCTAGCGGGGATAATGAGCAGTTCTTC. The variable domain in full, completed from reference TRBV28 and TRBJ2-1, reads DVKVTQSSRYLVKRTGEKVFLECVQDMDHENMFWYRQDPGLGLRLIYFSYDVKMKEKGDIPEGYSVSREKKERFSLILESASTNQTSMYLCASGPSGDNEQFFGPGTRLTVL.

The table lists this clonotype with a few counts. The rearrangement joins TRBV29-1 to TRBJ2-3; 7 nucleotides match TRBD2. The trim removed 0 bases at V and 2 bases at J, leaving 8 bases unmatched. The CDR3 contains 16 residues. Germline V gene sequence: CDR1 SQVTM, CDR2 ANQGSEA. The CDR3 reads CSVEDPAGPDTDTQYF. CDR3 nucleotide sequence: TGCAGCGTTGAAGATCCAGCGGGGCCAGACACAGATACGCAGTATTTT.

This clonotype has ten or more counts. This chain uses TRBV12-3 or TRBV12-4 with TRBJ1-6; the D gene is possibly TRBD1 (6 bases). The CDR3 extends over 14 amino acids. V was pared by 1 base and J by 10 bases, with 11 bases between. The CDR3 DNA follows: TGTGCCAGCAGTTTAGACAGGGAAAGATCACCCCTCCACTTT. This codes for CASSLDRERSPLHF.

This clonotype was found many times. The chain is built from TRBV7-3 and TRBJ2-1, with 8 bases fitting TRBD1. Germline loops: CDR1 SGHTA, CDR2 FQGTGA. The CDR3 length is 15 residues. J was trimmed by 4 bases and V by 2 bases; bases with no gene match: 4. The CDR3 region has the DNA TGTGCCAGCAGCTTACAGGGGGCAGGTTACAATGAGCAGTTCTTC. Translating gives CASSLQGAGYNEQFF.

The rearrangement uses TRBV7-3 and TRBJ2-3; perhaps TRBD2 as D (5 bases). The V gene lost 2 bases and the J gene lost 0 bases, with 15 bases spanning the gap. Per germline, CDR1 SGHTA and CDR2 FQGTGA. CDR3 length: 17 amino acids. The CDR3 region has the DNA TGTGCCAGCAGCTTATCATCTTGGCGGACTAGCACAGATACGCAGTATTTT. Protein: CASSLSSWRTSTDTQYF. Combining the CDR3 with reference TRBV7-3 and TRBJ2-3 gives the whole variable domain GAGVSQTPSNKVTEKGKYVELRCDPISGHTALYWYRQSLGQGPEFLIYFQGTGAADDSGLPNDRFFAVRPEGSVSTLKIQRTERGDSAVYLCASSLSSWRTSTDTQYFGPGTRLTVL.

The sample holds many counts of this clonotype. The chain uses TRBV20-1 and TRBJ2-7; D gene ambiguous. Trimming left V 4 bases short and J 5 bases short, with 15 bases between. The CDR3 runs to 13 residues. CDR1 DFQATT and CDR2 SNEGSKA come from the germline V gene (reference sequence). The CDR3 loop reads CSANPGNSHEQYF. CDR3 DNA: TGCAGTGCTAACCCTGGGAATTCCCACGAGCAGTACTTC.

In its sample, this clonotype was seen a few times. This chain joins TRBV15 and TRBJ2-1; D is undetermined. The CDR3 is 15 amino acids. Germline V gene sequence: CDR1 LNHNV, CDR2 YYDKDF (reference sequence). V was shortened by 0 bases and J by 5 bases, with 11 bases between the two germline ends. The CDR3 bases are TGTGCCACCAGCAGAGATCCATTAATCCACAATGAGCAGTTCTTC. The encoded protein is CATSRDPLIHNEQFF.

A few counts support this clonotype. The genes are TRBV28 and TRBJ2-1, with 7 nucleotides matching TRBD1. The CDR3 extends over 13 amino acids. The germline gives CDR1 MDHEN, CDR2 SYDVKM. Losses at the gene ends were 8 bases for V and 5 bases for J; bases not matched to a gene: 6. The CDR3 DNA sequence: TGTGCCAGCCGGGACAGCGGTAACAATGAGCAGTTCTTC. It yields the protein CASRDSGNNEQFF.

V gene TRBV20-1 combines with J gene TRBJ2-3; perhaps TRBD1 as D (5 bases). Germline CDR1 is DFQATT and CDR2 is SNEGSKA (reference sequence). The CDR3 has 14 amino acids. The germline V and J ends were trimmed by 2 bases and 0 bases, with 9 bases remaining between them. The CDR3 protein is CSARRQTSTDTQYF. CDR3 coding DNA: TGCAGTGCTAGACGACAGACCAGCACAGATACGCAGTATTTT.

The chain couples TRBV5-6 to TRBJ2-1, with no clear D. This CDR3 comprises 13 residues. Germline V gene sequence: CDR1 SGHDT, CDR2 YYEEEE. The V and J ends lost 3 bases and 7 bases respectively, with 11 bases between them. The CDR3 DNA follows: TGTGCCAGCAGCTCGACGGTAGGAAATGAGCAGTTCTTC. Protein: CASSSTVGNEQFF.

This rearrangement joins TRBV18 to TRBJ2-1, with D tentatively TRBD2 (6 bases). Germline CDR1 reads KGHSH; CDR2 reads LQKENI. The V gene lost 0 bases and the J gene lost 0 bases, with 12 bases spanning the gap. The length of the CDR3 is 17 residues. This CDR3 is CASSPPMRDSSYNEQFF. The CDR3 region has the DNA TGTGCCAGCTCACCACCGATGCGGGATAGCTCCTACAATGAGCAGTTCTTC.

There are many counts of this clonotype. The rearrangement links TRBV27 to TRBJ1-1; D is perhaps TRBD1 (5 bases). The germline V and J ends were trimmed by 8 bases and 1 base, with 8 bases remaining between them. There are 12 residues in the CDR3. Germline V gene sequence: CDR1 MNHEY, CDR2 SMNVEV (reference sequence). CDR3 in DNA: TGTGCCAGCGGGGGGGGGAACACTGAAGCTTTCTTT. It codes for CASGGGNTEAFF.